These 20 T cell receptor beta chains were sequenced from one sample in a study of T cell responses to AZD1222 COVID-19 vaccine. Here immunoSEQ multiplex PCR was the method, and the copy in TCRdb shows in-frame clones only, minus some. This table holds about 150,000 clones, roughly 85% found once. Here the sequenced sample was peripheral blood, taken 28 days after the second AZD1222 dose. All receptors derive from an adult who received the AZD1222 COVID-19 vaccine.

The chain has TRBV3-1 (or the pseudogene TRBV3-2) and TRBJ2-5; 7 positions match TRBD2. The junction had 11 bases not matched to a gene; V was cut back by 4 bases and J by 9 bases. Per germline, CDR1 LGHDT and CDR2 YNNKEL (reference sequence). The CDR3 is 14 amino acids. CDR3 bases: TGTGCCAGCAGCCTTTCTAGCGGCCAGCTGGCCCAGTACTTC. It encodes CASSLSSGQLAQYF.

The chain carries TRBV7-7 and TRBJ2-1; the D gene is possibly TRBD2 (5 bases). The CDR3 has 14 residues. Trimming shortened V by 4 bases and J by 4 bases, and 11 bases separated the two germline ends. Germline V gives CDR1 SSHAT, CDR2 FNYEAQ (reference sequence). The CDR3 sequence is CASSSGIPYNEQFF. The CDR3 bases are TGTGCCAGCAGCTCCGGGATCCCTTACAATGAGCAGTTCTTC.

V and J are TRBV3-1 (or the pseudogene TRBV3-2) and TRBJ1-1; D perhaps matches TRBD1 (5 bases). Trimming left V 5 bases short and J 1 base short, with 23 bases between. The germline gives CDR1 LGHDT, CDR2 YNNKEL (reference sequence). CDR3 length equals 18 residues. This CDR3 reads CASSRRDPRQVGNTEAFF. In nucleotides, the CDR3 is TGTGCCAGCAGCAGACGGGACCCAAGACAAGTTGGGAACACTGAAGCTTTCTTT.

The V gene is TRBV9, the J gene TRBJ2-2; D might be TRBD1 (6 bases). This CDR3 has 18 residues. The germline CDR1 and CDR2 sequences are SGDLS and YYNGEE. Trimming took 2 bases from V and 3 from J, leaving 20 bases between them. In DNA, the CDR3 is TGTGCCAGCAGCGTGGGACGCAGGGGTATTTGGGACACCGGGGAGCTGTTTTTT. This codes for CASSVGRRGIWDTGELFF.

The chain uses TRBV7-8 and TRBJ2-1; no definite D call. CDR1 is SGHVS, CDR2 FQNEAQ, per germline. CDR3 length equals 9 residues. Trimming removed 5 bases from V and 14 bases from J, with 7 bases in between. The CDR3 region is CASSPQEFF. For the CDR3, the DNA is TGTGCCAGCAGCCCCCAAGAGTTCTTC. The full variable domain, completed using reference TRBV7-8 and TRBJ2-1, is GAGVSQSPRYKVAKRGQDVALRCDPISGHVSLFWYQQALGQGPEFLTYFQNEAQLDKSGLPSDRFFAERPEGSVSTLKIQRTQQEDSAVYLCASSPQEFFGPGTRLTVL.

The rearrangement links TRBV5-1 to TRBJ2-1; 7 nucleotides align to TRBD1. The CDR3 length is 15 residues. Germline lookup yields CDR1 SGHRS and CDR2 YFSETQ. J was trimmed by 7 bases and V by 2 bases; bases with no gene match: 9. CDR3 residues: CASSFTDRVLNEQFF. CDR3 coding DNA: TGCGCCAGCAGCTTCACCGACAGGGTCCTGAATGAGCAGTTCTTC.

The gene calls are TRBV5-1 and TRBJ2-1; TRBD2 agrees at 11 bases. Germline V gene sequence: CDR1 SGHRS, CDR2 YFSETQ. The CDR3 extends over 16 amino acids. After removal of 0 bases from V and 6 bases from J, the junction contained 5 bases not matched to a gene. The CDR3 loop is CASSLAASGGSNEQFF. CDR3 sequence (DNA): TGCGCCAGCAGCTTGGCTGCTAGCGGGGGGAGCAATGAGCAGTTCTTC. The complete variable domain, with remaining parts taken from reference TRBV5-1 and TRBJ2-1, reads KAGVTQTPRYLIKTRGQQVTLSCSPISGHRSVSWYQQTPGQGLQFLFEYFSETQRNKGNFPGRFSGRQFSNSRSEMNVSTLELGDSALYLCASSLAASGGSNEQFFGPGTRLTVL.

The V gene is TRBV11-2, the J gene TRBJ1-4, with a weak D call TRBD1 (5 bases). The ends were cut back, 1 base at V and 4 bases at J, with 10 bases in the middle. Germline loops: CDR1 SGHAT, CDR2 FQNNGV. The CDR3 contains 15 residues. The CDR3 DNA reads TGTGCCAGCAGCTTAGCGGGGGATTATAATGAAAAACTGTTTTTT. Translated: CASSLAGDYNEKLFF.

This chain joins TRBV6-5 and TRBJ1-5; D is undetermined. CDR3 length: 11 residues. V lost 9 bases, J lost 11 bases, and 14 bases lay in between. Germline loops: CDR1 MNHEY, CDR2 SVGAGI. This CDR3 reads CARPRAWAQHF. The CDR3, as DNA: TGTGCCAGACCCCGGGCTTGGGCCCAGCATTTT.

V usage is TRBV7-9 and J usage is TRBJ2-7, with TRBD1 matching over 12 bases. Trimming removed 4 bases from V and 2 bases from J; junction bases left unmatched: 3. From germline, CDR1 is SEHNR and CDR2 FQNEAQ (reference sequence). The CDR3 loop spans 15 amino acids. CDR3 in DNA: TGTGCCAGCAGCTACCGGGACAGGGGGCCCTACGAGCAGTACTTC. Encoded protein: CASSYRDRGPYEQYF.

Here the CDR3 DNA reads TGTGCCAGCAGTGGGGACGGTAGGCACGAGCAGTACTTC. As protein: CASSGDGRHEQYF. The rearrangement links TRBV7-9 to TRBJ2-7, with D tentatively TRBD1 or TRBD2 (5 bases each). Trimming removed 6 bases at V and 5 bases at J, with 14 bases between. This CDR3 spans 13 amino acids. In germline, CDR1 is SEHNR, CDR2 FQNEAQ (reference sequence).

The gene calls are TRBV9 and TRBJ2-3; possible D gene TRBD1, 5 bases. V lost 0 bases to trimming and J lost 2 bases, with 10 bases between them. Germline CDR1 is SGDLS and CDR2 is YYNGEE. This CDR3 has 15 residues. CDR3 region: CASSVGVTDTDTQYF. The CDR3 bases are TGTGCCAGCAGCGTAGGCGTGACAGACACAGATACGCAGTATTTT.

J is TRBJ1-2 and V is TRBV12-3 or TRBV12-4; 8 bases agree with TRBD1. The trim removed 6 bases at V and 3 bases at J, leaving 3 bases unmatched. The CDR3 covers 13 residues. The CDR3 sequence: CASRPGQDYGYTF. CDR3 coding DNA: TGTGCCAGCAGACCGGGACAGGACTATGGCTACACCTTC.

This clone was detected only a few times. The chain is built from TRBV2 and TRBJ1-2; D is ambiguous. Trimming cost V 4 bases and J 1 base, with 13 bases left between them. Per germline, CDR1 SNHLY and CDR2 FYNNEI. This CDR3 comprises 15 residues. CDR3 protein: CASSGVVGRNYGYTF. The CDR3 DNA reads TGTGCCAGCAGTGGGGTGGTGGGCCGTAACTATGGCTACACCTTC.

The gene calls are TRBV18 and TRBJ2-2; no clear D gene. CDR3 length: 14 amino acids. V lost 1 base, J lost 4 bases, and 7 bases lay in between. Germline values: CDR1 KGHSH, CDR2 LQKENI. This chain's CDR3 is CASSPLGGTGELFF. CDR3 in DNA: TGTGCCAGCTCACCACTCGGTGGCACCGGGGAGCTGTTTTTT.

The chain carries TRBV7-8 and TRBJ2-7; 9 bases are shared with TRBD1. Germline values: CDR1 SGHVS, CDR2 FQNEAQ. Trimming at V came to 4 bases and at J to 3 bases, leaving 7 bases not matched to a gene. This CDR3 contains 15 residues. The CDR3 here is CASSSSGQGLYEQYF. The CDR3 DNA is TGTGCCAGCAGCTCCTCGGGACAGGGTCTCTACGAGCAGTACTTC.

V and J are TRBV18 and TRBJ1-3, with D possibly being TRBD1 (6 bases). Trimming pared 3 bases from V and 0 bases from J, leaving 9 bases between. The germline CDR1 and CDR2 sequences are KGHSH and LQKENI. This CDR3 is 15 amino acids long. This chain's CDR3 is CASSPTGISGNTIYF. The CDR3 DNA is TGTGCCAGCTCACCCACAGGGATCTCTGGAAACACCATATATTTT.

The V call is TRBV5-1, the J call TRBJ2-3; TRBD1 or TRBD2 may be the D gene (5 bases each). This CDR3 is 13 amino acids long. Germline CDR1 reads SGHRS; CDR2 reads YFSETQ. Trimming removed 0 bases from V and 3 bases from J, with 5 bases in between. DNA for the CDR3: TGCGCCAGCAGCTTGGGGGGGACAGATACGCAGTATTTT. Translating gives CASSLGGTDTQYF. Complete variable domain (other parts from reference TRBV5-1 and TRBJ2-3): KAGVTQTPRYLIKTRGQQVTLSCSPISGHRSVSWYQQTPGQGLQFLFEYFSETQRNKGNFPGRFSGRQFSNSRSEMNVSTLELGDSALYLCASSLGGTDTQYFGPGTRLTVL.

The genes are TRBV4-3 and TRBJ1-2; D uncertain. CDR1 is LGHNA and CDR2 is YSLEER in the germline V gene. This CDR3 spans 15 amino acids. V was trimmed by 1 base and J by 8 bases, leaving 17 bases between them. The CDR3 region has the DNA TGCGCCAGCAGCCAAGGAGGCCGCAGAGTATTCGGCTACACCTTC. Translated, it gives CASSQGGRRVFGYTF.

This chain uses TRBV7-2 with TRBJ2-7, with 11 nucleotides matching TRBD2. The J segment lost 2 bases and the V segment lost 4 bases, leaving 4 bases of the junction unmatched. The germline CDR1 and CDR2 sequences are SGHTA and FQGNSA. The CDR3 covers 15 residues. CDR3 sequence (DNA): TGTGCCAGCAGCTCTAGCGGGGGGATTCCCTACGAGCAGTACTTC. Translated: CASSSSGGIPYEQYF.